These 11 T cell receptor beta chains came from one sample sequenced in a study of blood T cell repertoires in COVID-19. The assay was immunoSEQ multiplex PCR, and TCRdb's table has in-frame clones only and misses some. The sample contains about 250,000 clones, over 65% of which appear only once. Input material: peripheral blood. These receptors were collected from a woman of 80 years or more with acute or convalescent COVID-19.

The chain combines TRBV10-2 with TRBJ1-6; 8 positions match TRBD1. This CDR3 spans 15 amino acids. The ends lost 2 bases at V and 8 bases at J; junction bases unmatched: 5. The germline CDR1 and CDR2 sequences are WSHSY and SAAADI. CDR3 coding DNA: TGCGCCAGCAGTGAGCCGCCAGGGGGCTATTCACCCCTCCACTTT. Translating gives CASSEPPGGYSPLHF.

This rearrangement joins TRBV6-5 to TRBJ1-6; the match to TRBD1 covers 7 bases. Germline V CDR1 and CDR2: MNHEY, SVGAGI. This CDR3 has 16 residues. J gave up 2 bases and V 1 base, and 2 bases lay outside the gene matches. Here the CDR3 DNA reads TGTGCCAGCAGTTACTATACAGGGGCCTATAATTCACCCCTCCACTTT. This translates into CASSYYTGAYNSPLHF.

The chain employs TRBV5-5 and TRBJ1-1; D not resolved. Trimming shortened V by 0 bases and J by 0 bases, and 6 bases separated the two germline ends. Germline CDR1 is SGHKS and CDR2 is YYEKEE (reference sequence). This CDR3 is built from 14 residues. The chain's CDR3 is CASSLASLNTEAFF. The CDR3 DNA follows: TGTGCCAGCAGCTTGGCCAGTTTGAACACTGAAGCTTTCTTT.

The rearrangement uses TRBV5-4 and TRBJ1-2; TRBD1 matches 8 bases. Germline trimming cut 4 bases from V and 2 bases from J; bases unmatched to any gene: 4. Germline values: CDR1 SGHNT, CDR2 YYREEE (reference sequence). The CDR3 runs to 14 residues. For the CDR3, the DNA is TGTGCCAGCAGCATAGACAGGGGAAACTATGGCTACACCTTC. Its protein product is CASSIDRGNYGYTF.

The rearrangement uses TRBV6-5 and TRBJ2-6; D ambiguous. The CDR3 runs to 13 residues. V lost 8 bases to trimming and J lost 2 bases, with 7 bases between them. Germline V gene sequence: CDR1 MNHEY, CDR2 SVGAGI. The CDR3 nucleotides are TGTGCCAGCGGAGTCCCTGGGGCCAACGTCCTGACTTTC. Translated: CASGVPGANVLTF.

V and J are TRBV4-1 and TRBJ2-1; 15 bases agree with TRBD2. The V gene's germline CDR1 is MGHRA and CDR2 YSYEKL. The J segment lost 8 bases and the V segment lost 1 base, leaving 6 bases of the junction unmatched. The CDR3 has 17 amino acids. Here the CDR3 reads CASSQVRGLAGGYEQFF. In DNA form, the CDR3 reads TGCGCCAGCAGCCAAGTTAGGGGACTAGCGGGAGGCTATGAGCAGTTCTTC.

This clone was found once. J is TRBJ2-7 and V is TRBV6-5; 7 positions match TRBD2. V trimming: 2 bases; J trimming: 7 bases; junction bases outside the gene matches: 14. The CDR3 is 16 amino acids. Germline assignment: CDR1 MNHEY and CDR2 SVGAGI. The CDR3 spells CASSYSLERGPREQYF. CDR3 DNA sequence: TGTGCCAGCAGTTACAGCCTCGAGCGGGGCCCGAGGGAGCAGTACTTC.

The gene calls are TRBV7-2 and TRBJ2-5, with 11 bases fitting TRBD2. V lost 5 bases, J lost 2 bases, and 4 bases stayed unmatched. The CDR3 extends over 15 amino acids. CDR1 SGHTA and CDR2 FQGNSA come from the germline V gene. CDR3 sequence: CASSRSGGVQETQYF. The CDR3 coding sequence is TGTGCCAGCAGCCGTAGCGGGGGGGTTCAAGAGACCCAGTACTTC.

This clone has a handful of counts. The chain is built from TRBV2 and TRBJ2-1; 13 positions match TRBD2. This CDR3 spans 15 amino acids. The V gene end was trimmed by 4 bases and the J gene end by 9 bases; junction bases not matched to a gene: 6. From germline, CDR1 is SNHLY and CDR2 FYNNEI. CDR3 nucleotides: TGTGCCAGCAGTGGGACTAGCGGGAGTACGATTGAGCAGTTCTTC. This translates into CASSGTSGSTIEQFF.

The rearrangement links TRBV10-2 to TRBJ1-1, with 7 positions matching TRBD1. The CDR3 consists of 15 residues. Germline trimming cut 6 bases from V and 6 bases from J; bases unmatched to any gene: 13. Looked up from germline, CDR1 is WSHSY and CDR2 is SAAADI. The CDR3 region is CASSERDRVGAEAFF. The CDR3 nucleotides are TGCGCCAGCAGCGAGAGAGACAGGGTCGGCGCTGAAGCTTTCTTT.

This clone was seen a few times. V usage is TRBV6-5 and J usage is TRBJ2-6; D possibly corresponds to TRBD1 (5 bases). With 5 bases removed from V and 4 bases from J, the gap between germline ends came to 12 bases. The CDR3 is 15 residues long. CDR1 is MNHEY, CDR2 SVGAGI, per germline. CDR3: CASSPSGLGANVLTF. The CDR3 DNA follows: TGTGCCAGCAGTCCCTCAGGGTTAGGGGCCAACGTCCTGACTTTC.